A selection of T cell receptor beta chains follows, all from one sample in a study of T cell changes during pregnancy in multiple sclerosis. Sequenced by immunoSEQ multiplex PCR; TCRdb stores in-frame clones only, minus some. The sample has tens of thousands of clones; approximately 91% are singletons. The specimen was peripheral blood, collected after pregnancy. The receptors here all came from a female donor in good health, enrolled as a control in a pregnancy study. Both conserved end residues are part of each CDR3. D genes are given only for firm matches. The size of a clone is reported for some rows only, either as once, few or many, or as a class for expanded clones.

D	size	V	J	CDR3	DNA
TRBD1	.	TRBV2	TRBJ1-2	CASSELGQGAYGYTF	TGTGCCAGCAGTGAATTGGGCCAGGGGGCCTATGGCTACACCTTC
.	.	TRBV5-6	TRBJ1-1	CASSLSPRTALGAFF	TGTGCCAGCAGCTTGTCCCCTCGGACAGCTCTTGGAGCTTTCTTT
TRBD1	.	TRBV7-2	TRBJ1-5	CASSWGQGLNQPQHF	TGTGCCAGCAGCTGGGGACAGGGTTTAAATCAGCCCCAGCATTTT
.	.	TRBV28	TRBJ1-3	CASSFPSPARNTIYF	TGTGCCAGCAGTTTCCCGAGCCCTGCTCGAAACACCATATATTTT
TRBD1	few	TRBV6-7	TRBJ1-6	CASSSRQGAVSWSPLHF	TGTGCCAGCAGTTCTAGACAGGGAGCGGTGAGTTGGTCACCCCTCCACTTT
TRBD2	.	TRBV15	TRBJ2-1	CATSSLAGGSYNEQFF	TGTGCCACCAGCAGTCTAGCGGGAGGGTCCTACAATGAGCAGTTCTTC
.	once	TRBV7-9	TRBJ1-1	CASSSTGYTEAFF	TGTGCCAGCAGCTCCACAGGGTACACTGAAGCTTTCTTT
TRBD1	.	TRBV4-2	TRBJ1-4	CASSQDWAGGAEKLFF	TGTGCCAGCAGCCAAGATTGGGCAGGGGGTGCGGAAAAACTGTTTTTT
.	once	TRBV30	TRBJ1-3	CAWSTGSSGNTIYF	TGTGCCTGGAGTACAGGGTCTTCTGGAAACACCATATATTTT
TRBD1	.	TRBV6-1	TRBJ2-4	CASSEWDRARNIQYF	TGTGCCAGCAGTGAATGGGACAGGGCCAGGAACATTCAGTACTTC
TRBD1	.	TRBV6-5	TRBJ2-7	CASSLGQDSYEQYF	TGTGCCAGCAGTTTGGGACAGGACTCCTACGAGCAGTACTTC
TRBD2	.	TRBV5-4	TRBJ2-3	CASSQSGGAKDTQYF	TGTGCCAGCAGCCAGAGCGGGGGGGCGAAAGATACGCAGTATTTT
.	.	TRBV5-8	TRBJ2-2	CASSRLTGELFF	TGTGCCAGCAGCAGACTGACCGGGGAGCTGTTTTTT
TRBD1	few	TRBV18	TRBJ1-1	CASSPPGQGQKTTF	TGTGCCAGCTCACCACCGGGACAGGGTCAGAAAACAACGTTT
TRBD2	.	TRBV9	TRBJ2-7	CASSGGEGPSYEQYF	TGTGCCAGCAGCGGGGGGGAGGGGCCCTCCTACGAGCAGTACTTC
.	.	TRBV14	TRBJ1-5	CASSPRQTNQPQHF	TGTGCCAGCAGCCCACGACAGACCAATCAGCCCCAGCATTTT
.	.	TRBV18	TRBJ1-5	CASSPGGALQPQHF	TGTGCCAGCTCACCCGGCGGGGCCCTCCAGCCCCAGCATTTT
.	.	TRBV6-5	TRBJ2-2	CASSYTRVTGELFF	TGTGCCAGCAGTTACACTAGAGTCACCGGGGAGCTGTTTTTT
TRBD1	.	TRBV2	TRBJ2-7	CASSEQGETYEQYF	TGTGCCAGCAGTGAGCAGGGGGAGACCTACGAGCAGTACTTC
TRBD2	.	TRBV6-1	TRBJ2-2	CASSELAGIPGELFF	TGTGCCAGCAGTGAACTAGCGGGAATTCCCGGGGAGCTGTTTTTT
.	once	TRBV10-3	TRBJ2-3	CATIQRAQGTDTQYF	TGTGCCACGATCCAGAGGGCTCAGGGCACAGATACGCAGTATTTT
TRBD1	.	TRBV6-6	TRBJ1-1	CASSYHPDRVHTEAFF	TGTGCCAGCAGTTACCATCCTGACAGGGTTCACACTGAAGCTTTCTTT
.	.	TRBV19	TRBJ1-1	CASSPDTNTEAFF	TGTGCCAGTAGTCCGGACACAAACACTGAAGCTTTCTTT
TRBD1	once	TRBV5-4	TRBJ1-2	CASSATGGEGYTF	TGTGCCAGCAGCGCCACAGGGGGCGAGGGCTACACCTTC
TRBD1	.	TRBV5-1	TRBJ1-2	CASSTQGAGYYGYTF	TGCGCCAGCAGCACCCAGGGGGCTGGGTACTATGGCTACACCTTC
.	.	TRBV27	TRBJ2-7	CASSFRGYEQYF	TGTGCCAGCAGTTTTAGGGGGTACGAGCAGTACTTC
.	.	TRBV9	TRBJ1-3	CASSSNVGNPGGNTIYF	TGTGCCAGCAGCTCCAACGTGGGCAATCCGGGAGGAAACACCATATATTTT
TRBD1	.	TRBV5-4	TRBJ2-5	CASSFNRGRETQYF	TGTGCCAGCAGCTTTAACAGGGGGCGAGAGACCCAGTACTTC
.	.	TRBV5-5	TRBJ1-5	CASSLTDQPQHF	TGTGCCAGCAGCTTGACAGATCAGCCCCAGCATTTT
.	.	TRBV7-9	TRBJ1-6	CASSGQYNSPLHF	TGTGCCAGCAGCGGACAGTACAATTCACCCCTCCACTTT
.	.	TRBV6-5	TRBJ2-7	CASTWSLGYEQYF	TGTGCCAGCACCTGGAGTTTAGGCTACGAGCAGTACTTC
.	once	TRBV4-1	TRBJ2-4	CASSQDLRGTRDIQYF	TGCGCCAGCAGCCAAGATCTTCGGGGGACCCGGGACATTCAGTACTTC
.	.	TRBV27	TRBJ2-7	CASSLSGQGTSYEQYF	TGTGCCAGCAGTTTATCGGGGCAGGGGACCTCCTACGAGCAGTACTTC
TRBD1	.	TRBV6-5	TRBJ2-7	CASRTGTGVHEQYF	TGTGCCAGCAGGACCGGGACAGGGGTCCACGAGCAGTACTTC